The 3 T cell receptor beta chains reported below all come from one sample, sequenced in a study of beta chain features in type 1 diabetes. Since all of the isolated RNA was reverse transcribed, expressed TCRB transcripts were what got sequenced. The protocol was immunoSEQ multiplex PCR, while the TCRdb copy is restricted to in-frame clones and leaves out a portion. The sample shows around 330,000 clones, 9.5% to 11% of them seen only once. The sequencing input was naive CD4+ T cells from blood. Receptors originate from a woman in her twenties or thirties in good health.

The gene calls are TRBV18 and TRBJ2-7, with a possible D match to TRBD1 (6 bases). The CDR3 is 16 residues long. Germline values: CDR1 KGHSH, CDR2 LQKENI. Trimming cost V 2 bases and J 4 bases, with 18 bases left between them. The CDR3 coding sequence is TGTGCCAGCTCACCATTGAGCAGGGGAGATAATTACGAGCAGTACTTC. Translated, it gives CASSPLSRGDNYEQYF.

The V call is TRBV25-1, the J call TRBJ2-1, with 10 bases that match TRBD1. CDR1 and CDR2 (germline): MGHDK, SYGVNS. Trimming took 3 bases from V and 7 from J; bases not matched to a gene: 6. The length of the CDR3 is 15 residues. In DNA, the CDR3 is TGTGCCAGCAGTGACGACAGGGGGCGCCTGAATGAGCAGTTCTTC. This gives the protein CASSDDRGRLNEQFF.

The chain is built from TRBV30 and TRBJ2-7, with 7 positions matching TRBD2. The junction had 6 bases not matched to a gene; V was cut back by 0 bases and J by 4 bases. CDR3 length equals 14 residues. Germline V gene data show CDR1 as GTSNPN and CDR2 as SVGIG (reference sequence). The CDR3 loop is CAWSVSGGGYEQYF. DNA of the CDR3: TGTGCCTGGAGTGTTTCGGGAGGAGGGTACGAGCAGTACTTC.